This T cell receptor beta chain was found in a study of siplizumab effects on memory and regulatory T cells. Whole-study results and caveats: Memory T cells appeared less diverse than naive cells, which seemed to contribute substantially to alloresponse.

Germline CDR1 reads MNHEY; CDR2 reads SVGAGI. V gave up 6 bases and J gave up 2 bases, with 4 bases separating them. CDR3 length: 11 residues. About this clone itself: What it recognizes is unknown.

Per individual sample, some 10^5 TCR templates were assayed. Profiled with immunoSEQ multiplex PCR; TCRdb holds only in-frame clones, not every one. Among about 120,000 clones listed, 94% were seen once. The sequence came from a human donor in good health. The genes are TRBV6-5 and TRBJ1-1; unclear D gene. The sample comprised non-Treg CD4+ T cells sorted from blood. CDR3 coding DNA: TGTGCCAGCAGACTCAACACTGAAGCTTTCTTT. Protein: CASRLNTEAFF.